This T cell receptor beta chain was recorded in a study of OX40 agonist ivuxolimab in advanced cancers. Looking at the study overall: Patient treatment consisted of intravenous ivuxolimab administration every 2 weeks at 0.01 to 10 mg/kg. Earlier anti-PD-1, anti-PD-L1 or anti-CTLA-4 therapy was permitted; 40% had received some. Study-wide points: On average, CD8+ T cells had more expanded clones than CD4+. Doses of 0.1 to 3.0 mg/kg were accompanied by clonal expansion of CD4+ and CD8+ blood T cells by week 6.

Deletions cut 6 bases from V and 3 bases from J, with 12 bases between. Germline CDR1 MNHNY, CDR2 SVGAGI (reference sequence). This CDR3 contains 14 residues. This clone was seen a handful of times. Its specificity is unknown. The identical CDR3 is also encoded by other nucleotide sequences in the sample. Sequencing was performed with immunoSEQ multiplex PCR; in TCRdb, only in-frame clones are kept and a portion is missing. The sample consists of under 15,000 clones, approximately 72% of them appearing once. Sequencing used CD4+ or CD8+ T cells sorted from blood, obtained in a trial of the OX40 agonist ivuxolimab. This sequence joins TRBV6-6 and TRBJ2-1, with D tentatively TRBD1 or TRBD2 (5 bases each). The clonotype comes from an adult with an advanced solid tumor such as melanoma, head and neck, liver or kidney cancer. The CDR3 nucleotides are TGTGCCAGCAGCCCCCGGGGCTTCTACAATGAGCAGTTCTTC. It specifies CASSPRGFYNEQFF.